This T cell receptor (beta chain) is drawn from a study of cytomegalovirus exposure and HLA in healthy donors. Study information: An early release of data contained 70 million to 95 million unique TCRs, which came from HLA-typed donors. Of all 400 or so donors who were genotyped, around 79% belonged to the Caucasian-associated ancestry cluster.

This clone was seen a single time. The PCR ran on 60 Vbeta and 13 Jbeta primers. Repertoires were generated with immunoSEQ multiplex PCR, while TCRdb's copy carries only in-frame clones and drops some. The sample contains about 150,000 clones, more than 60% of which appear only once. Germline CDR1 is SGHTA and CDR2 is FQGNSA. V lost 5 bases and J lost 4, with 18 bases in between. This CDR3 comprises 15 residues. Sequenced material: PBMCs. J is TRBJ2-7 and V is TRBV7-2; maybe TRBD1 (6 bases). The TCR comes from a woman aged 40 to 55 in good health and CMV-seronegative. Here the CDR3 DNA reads TGTGCCAGCAGCGCCCCAATACAGGGTCGGTACGAGCAGTACTTC. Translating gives CASSAPIQGRYEQYF. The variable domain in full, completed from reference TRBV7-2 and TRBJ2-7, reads GAGVSQSPSNKVTEKGKDVELRCDPISGHTALYWYRQSLGQGLEFLIYFQGNSAPDKSGLPSDRFSAERTGGSVSTLTIQRTQQEDSAVYLCASSAPIQGRYEQYFGPGTRLTVT.